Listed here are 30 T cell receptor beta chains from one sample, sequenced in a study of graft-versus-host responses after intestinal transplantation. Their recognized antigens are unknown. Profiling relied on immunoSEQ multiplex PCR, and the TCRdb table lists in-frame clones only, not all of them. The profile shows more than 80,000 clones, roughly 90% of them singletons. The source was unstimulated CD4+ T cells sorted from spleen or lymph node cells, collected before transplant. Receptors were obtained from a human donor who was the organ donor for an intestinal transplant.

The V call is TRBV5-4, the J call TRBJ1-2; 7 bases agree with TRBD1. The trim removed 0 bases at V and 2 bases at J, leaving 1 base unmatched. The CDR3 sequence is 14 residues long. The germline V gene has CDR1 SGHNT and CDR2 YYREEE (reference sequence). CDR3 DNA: TGTGCCAGCAGCTTGGACAGGGGAAACTATGGCTACACCTTC. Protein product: CASSLDRGNYGYTF.

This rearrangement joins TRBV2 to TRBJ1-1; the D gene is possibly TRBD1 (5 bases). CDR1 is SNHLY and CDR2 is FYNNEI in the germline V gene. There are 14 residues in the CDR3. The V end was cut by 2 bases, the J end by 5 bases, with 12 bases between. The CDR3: CASSETGGKTEAFF. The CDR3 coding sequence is TGTGCCAGCAGTGAAACCGGGGGTAAAACTGAAGCTTTCTTT. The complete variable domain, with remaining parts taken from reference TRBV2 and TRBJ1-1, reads EPEVTQTPSHQVTQMGQEVILRCVPISNHLYFYWYRQILGQKVEFLVSFYNNEISEKSEIFDDQFSVERPDGSNFTLKIRSTKLEDSAMYFCASSETGGKTEAFFGQGTRLTVV.

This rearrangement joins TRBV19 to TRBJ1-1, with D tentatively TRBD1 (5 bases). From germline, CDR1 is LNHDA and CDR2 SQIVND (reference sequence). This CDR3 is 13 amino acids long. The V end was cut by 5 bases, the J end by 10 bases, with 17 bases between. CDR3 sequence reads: CASSPRQWLPAFF. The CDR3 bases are TGTGCCAGTAGTCCGCGACAGTGGCTACCAGCTTTCTTT. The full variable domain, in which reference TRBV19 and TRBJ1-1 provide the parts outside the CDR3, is DGGITQSPKYLFRKEGQNVTLSCEQNLNHDAMYWYRQDPGQGLRLIYYSQIVNDFQKGDIAEGYSVSREKKESFPLTVTSAQKNPTAFYLCASSPRQWLPAFFGQGTRLTVV.

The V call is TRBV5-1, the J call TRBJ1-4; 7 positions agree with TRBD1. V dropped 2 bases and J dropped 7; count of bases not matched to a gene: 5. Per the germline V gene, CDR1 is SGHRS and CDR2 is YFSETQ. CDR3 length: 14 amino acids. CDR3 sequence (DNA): TGCGCCAGCAGCTTCGCAGGGGGGAGTGAAAAACTGTTTTTT. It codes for CASSFAGGSEKLFF.

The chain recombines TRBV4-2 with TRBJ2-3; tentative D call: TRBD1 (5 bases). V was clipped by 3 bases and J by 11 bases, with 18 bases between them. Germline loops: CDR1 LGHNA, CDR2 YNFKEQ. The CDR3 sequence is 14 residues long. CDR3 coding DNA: TGTGCCAGCAGCCAGCGACTTTTAGACAGACTGCAGTATTTT. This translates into CASSQRLLDRLQYF.

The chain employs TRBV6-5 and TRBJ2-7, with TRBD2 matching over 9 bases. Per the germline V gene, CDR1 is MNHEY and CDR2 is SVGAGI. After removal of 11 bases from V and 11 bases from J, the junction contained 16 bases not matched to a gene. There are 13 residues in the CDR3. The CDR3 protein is CAAKRGSGGLEYF. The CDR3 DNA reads TGTGCCGCTAAGCGGGGTAGCGGGGGCCTCGAGTACTTC.

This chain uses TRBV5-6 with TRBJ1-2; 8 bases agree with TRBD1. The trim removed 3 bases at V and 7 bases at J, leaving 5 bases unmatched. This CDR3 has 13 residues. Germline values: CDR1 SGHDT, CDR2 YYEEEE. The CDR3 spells CASSWEQGGGYTF. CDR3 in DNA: TGTGCCAGCAGCTGGGAACAGGGGGGTGGCTACACCTTC.

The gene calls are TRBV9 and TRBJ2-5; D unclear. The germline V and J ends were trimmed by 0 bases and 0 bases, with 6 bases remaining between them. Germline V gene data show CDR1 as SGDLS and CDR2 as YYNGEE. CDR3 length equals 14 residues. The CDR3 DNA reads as TGTGCCAGCAGCGTAGATGGCCACCAAGAGACCCAGTACTTC. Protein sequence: CASSVDGHQETQYF.

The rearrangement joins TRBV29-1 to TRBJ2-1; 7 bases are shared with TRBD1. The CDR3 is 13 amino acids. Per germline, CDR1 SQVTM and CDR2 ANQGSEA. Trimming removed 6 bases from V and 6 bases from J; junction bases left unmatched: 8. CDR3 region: CSVTGQEVNEQFF. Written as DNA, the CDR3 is TGCAGCGTAACAGGACAGGAGGTCAATGAGCAGTTCTTC.

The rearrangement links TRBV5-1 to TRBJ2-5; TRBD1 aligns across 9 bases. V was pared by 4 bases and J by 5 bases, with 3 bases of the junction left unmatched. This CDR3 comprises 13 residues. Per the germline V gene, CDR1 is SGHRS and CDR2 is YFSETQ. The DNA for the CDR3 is TGCGCCAGCAGCGCCGGACAGGGGGAGACCCAGTACTTC. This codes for CASSAGQGETQYF.

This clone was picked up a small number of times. In DNA, the CDR3 is TGCGCCAGCAGCCCCGGGAGGGCAGGGAGTAATTCACCCCTCCACTTT. It specifies CASSPGRAGSNSPLHF. This chain uses TRBV5-1 with TRBJ1-6; D is possibly TRBD1 (5 bases). This CDR3 contains 16 residues. V gave up 4 bases and J gave up 6 bases, with 17 bases separating them. Germline V CDR1 and CDR2: SGHRS, YFSETQ.

The CDR3 is CASSAWTSPGELFF. The CDR3 nucleotides are TGCGCCAGCAGCGCGTGGACTAGCCCCGGGGAGCTGTTTTTT. The chain employs TRBV5-1 and TRBJ2-2, with 8 bases that match TRBD2. The germline gives CDR1 SGHRS, CDR2 YFSETQ. The CDR3 extends over 14 amino acids. After removal of 4 bases from V and 6 bases from J, the junction contained 5 bases not matched to a gene. The whole variable domain, remainder taken from reference TRBV5-1 and TRBJ2-2, is KAGVTQTPRYLIKTRGQQVTLSCSPISGHRSVSWYQQTPGQGLQFLFEYFSETQRNKGNFPGRFSGRQFSNSRSEMNVSTLELGDSALYLCASSAWTSPGELFFGEGSRLTVL.

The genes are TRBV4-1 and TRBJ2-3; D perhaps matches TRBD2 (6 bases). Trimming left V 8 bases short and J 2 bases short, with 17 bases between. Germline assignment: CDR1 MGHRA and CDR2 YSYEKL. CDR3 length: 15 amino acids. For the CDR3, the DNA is TGCGCCAGCGCGGAACTAGCCGATTCCACAGATACGCAGTATTTT. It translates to CASAELADSTDTQYF.

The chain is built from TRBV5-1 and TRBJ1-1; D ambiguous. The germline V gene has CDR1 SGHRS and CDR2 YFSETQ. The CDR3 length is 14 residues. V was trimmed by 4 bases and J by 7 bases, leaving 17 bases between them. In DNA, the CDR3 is TGCGCCAGCAGCCAGACTGCGGGAGCGGATGAAGCTTTCTTT. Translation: CASSQTAGADEAFF.

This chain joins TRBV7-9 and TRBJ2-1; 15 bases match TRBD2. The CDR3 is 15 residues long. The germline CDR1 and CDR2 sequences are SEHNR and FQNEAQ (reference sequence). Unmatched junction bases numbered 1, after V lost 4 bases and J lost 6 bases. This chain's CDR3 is CASSWTSGGANEQFF. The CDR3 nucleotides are TGTGCCAGCAGCTGGACTAGCGGGGGGGCCAATGAGCAGTTCTTC.

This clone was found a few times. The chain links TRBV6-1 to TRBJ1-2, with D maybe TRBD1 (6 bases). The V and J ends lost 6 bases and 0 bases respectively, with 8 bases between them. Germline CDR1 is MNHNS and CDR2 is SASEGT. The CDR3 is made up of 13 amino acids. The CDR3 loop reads CASRRDTNYGYTF. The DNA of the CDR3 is TGTGCCAGCAGACGGGACACTAACTATGGCTACACCTTC.

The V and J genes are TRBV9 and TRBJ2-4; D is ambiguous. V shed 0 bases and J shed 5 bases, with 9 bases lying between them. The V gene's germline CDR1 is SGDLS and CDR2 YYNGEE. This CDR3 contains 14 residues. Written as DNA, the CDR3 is TGTGCCAGCAGCGTAGGACTCCCCGAAAACATTCAGTACTTC. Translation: CASSVGLPENIQYF. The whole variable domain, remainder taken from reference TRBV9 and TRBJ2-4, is DSGVTQTPKHLITATGQRVTLRCSPRSGDLSVYWYQQSLDQGLQFLIQYYNGEERAKGNILERFSAQQFPDLHSELNLSSLELGDSALYFCASSVGLPENIQYFGAGTRLSVL.

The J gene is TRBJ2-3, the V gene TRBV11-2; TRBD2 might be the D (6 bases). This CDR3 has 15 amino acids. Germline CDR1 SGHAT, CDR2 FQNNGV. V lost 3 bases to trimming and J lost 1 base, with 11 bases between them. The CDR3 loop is CASSFDWRGTDTQYF. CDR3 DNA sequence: TGTGCCAGCAGCTTCGACTGGAGGGGCACAGATACGCAGTATTTT. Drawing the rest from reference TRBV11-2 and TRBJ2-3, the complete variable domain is EAGVAQSPRYKIIEKRQSVAFWCNPISGHATLYWYQQILGQGPKLLIQFQNNGVVDDSQLPKDRFSAERLKGVDSTLKIQPAKLEDSAVYLCASSFDWRGTDTQYFGPGTRLTVL.

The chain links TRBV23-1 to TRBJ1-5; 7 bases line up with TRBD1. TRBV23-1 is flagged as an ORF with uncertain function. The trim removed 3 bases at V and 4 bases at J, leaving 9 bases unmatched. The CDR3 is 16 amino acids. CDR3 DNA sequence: TGCGCCAGCAGTCAGGAGGAGGGGGCTGGTAATCAGCCCCAGCATTTT. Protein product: CASSQEEGAGNQPQHF.

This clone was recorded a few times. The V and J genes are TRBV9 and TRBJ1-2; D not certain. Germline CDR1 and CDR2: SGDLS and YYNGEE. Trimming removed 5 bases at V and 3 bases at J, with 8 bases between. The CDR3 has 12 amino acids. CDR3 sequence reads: CASRGRDYGYTF. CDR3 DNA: TGTGCCAGCAGAGGGAGGGACTATGGCTACACCTTC.

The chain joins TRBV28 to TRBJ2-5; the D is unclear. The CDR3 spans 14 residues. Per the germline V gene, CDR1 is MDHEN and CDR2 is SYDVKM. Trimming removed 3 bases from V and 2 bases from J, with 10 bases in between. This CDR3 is CASSLTQNQETQYF. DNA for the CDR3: TGTGCCAGCAGTTTGACACAGAATCAAGAGACCCAGTACTTC.

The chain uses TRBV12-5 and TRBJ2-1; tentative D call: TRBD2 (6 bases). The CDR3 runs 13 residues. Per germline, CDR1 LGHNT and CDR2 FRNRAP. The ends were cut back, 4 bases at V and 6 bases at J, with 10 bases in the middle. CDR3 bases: TGTGCTAGTGGTTCTTGGGACTTCAATGAGCAGTTCTTC. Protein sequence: CASGSWDFNEQFF.

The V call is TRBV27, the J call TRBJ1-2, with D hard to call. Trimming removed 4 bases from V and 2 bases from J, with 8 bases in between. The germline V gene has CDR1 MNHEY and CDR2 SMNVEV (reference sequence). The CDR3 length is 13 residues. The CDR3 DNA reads TGTGCCAGCAGTTGGACGGGGAACTATGGCTACACCTTC. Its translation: CASSWTGNYGYTF.

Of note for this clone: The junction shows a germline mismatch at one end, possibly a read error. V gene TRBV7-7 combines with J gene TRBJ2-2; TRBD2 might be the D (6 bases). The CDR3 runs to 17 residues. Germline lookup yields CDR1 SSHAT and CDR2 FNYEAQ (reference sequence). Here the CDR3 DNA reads TGTGCTAGCAGCGAAGCCCCGATCGGGGGTTCTCCCGGGGAGCTGTTTTTT. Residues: CASSEAPIGGSPGELFF.

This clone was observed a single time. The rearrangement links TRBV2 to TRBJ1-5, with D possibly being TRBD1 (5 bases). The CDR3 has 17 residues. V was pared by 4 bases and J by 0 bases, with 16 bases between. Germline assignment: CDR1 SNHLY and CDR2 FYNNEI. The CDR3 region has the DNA TGTGCCAGCAGTGGGGGCCTCGGGCAGAGTAGCAATCAGCCCCAGCATTTT. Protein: CASSGGLGQSSNQPQHF.

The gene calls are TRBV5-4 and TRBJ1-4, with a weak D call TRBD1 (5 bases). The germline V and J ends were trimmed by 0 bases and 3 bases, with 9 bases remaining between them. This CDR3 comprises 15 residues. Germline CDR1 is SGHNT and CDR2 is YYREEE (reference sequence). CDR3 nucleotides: TGTGCCAGCAGCTTGGGTGGGGCCTCTAATGAAAAACTGTTTTTT. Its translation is CASSLGGASNEKLFF.

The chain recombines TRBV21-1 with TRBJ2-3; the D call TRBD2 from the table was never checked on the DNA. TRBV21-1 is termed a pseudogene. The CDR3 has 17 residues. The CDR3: CASSKRGGDSSTDTQYF. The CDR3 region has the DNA TGTGCCAGCAGCAAACGGGGAGGAGACTCGAGCACAGATACGCAGTATTTT.

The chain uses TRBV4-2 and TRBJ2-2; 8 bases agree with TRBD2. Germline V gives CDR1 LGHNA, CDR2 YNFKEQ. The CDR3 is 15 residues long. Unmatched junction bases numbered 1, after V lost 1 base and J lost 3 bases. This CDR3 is CASSQAGRDTGELFF. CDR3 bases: TGTGCCAGCAGCCAAGCCGGGAGGGACACCGGGGAGCTGTTTTTT.

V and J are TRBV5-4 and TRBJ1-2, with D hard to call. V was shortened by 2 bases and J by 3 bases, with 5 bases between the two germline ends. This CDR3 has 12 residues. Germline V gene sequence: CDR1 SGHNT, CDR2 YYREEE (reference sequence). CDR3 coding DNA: TGTGCCAGCAGCTTCGGGGACTATGGCTACACCTTC. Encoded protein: CASSFGDYGYTF.

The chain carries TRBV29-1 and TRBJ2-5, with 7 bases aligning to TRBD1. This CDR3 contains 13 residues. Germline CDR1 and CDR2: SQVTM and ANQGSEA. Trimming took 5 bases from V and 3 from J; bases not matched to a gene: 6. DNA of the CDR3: TGCAGCGTTAAAACAGGGGCGGAAGAGACCCAGTACTTC. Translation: CSVKTGAEETQYF.